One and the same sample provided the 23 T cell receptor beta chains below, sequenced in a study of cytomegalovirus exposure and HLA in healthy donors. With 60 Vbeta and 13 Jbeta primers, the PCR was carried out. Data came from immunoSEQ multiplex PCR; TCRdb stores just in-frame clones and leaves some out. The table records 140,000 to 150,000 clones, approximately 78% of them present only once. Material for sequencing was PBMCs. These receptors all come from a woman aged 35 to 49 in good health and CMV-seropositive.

CDR3 loop: CASSPASTNYGYTF. The CDR3 DNA follows: TGTGCCAGCAGCCCCGCGTCCACTAACTATGGCTACACCTTC. The chain has TRBV7-9 and TRBJ1-2, with D uncertain. Germline CDR1 reads SEHNR; CDR2 reads FQNEAQ (reference sequence). V was shortened by 5 bases and J by 0 bases, with 10 bases between the two germline ends. The length of the CDR3 is 14 residues. Full variable domain (rest looked up from reference TRBV7-9 and TRBJ1-2): DTGVSQNPRHKITKRGQNVTFRCDPISEHNRLYWYRQTLGQGPEFLTYFQNEAQLEKSRLLSDRFSAERPKGSFSTLEIQRTEQGDSAMYLCASSPASTNYGYTFGSGTRLTVV.

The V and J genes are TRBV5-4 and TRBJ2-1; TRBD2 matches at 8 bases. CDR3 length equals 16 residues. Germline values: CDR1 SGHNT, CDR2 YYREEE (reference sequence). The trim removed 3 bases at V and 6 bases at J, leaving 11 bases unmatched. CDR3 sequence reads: CASSSFGTRTTNEQFF. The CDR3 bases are TGTGCCAGCAGCTCTTTCGGGACTAGGACCACCAATGAGCAGTTCTTC.

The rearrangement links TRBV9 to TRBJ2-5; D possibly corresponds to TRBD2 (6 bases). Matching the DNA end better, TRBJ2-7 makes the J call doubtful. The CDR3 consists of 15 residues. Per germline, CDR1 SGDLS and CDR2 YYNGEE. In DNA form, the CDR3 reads TGTGCCAGCAGCGTAGAGCCGGGAGTGCCCTACGAGCAGTACTTC. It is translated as CASSVEPGVPYEQYF.

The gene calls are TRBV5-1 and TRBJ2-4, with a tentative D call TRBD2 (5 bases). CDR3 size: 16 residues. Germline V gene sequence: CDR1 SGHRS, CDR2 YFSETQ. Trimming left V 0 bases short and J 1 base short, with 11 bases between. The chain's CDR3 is CASSLDRDQAKNIQYF. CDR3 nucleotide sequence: TGCGCCAGCAGCTTGGACCGGGATCAGGCCAAAAACATTCAGTACTTC. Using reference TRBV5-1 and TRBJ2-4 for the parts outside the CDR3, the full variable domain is KAGVTQTPRYLIKTRGQQVTLSCSPISGHRSVSWYQQTPGQGLQFLFEYFSETQRNKGNFPGRFSGRQFSNSRSEMNVSTLELGDSALYLCASSLDRDQAKNIQYFGAGTRLSVL.

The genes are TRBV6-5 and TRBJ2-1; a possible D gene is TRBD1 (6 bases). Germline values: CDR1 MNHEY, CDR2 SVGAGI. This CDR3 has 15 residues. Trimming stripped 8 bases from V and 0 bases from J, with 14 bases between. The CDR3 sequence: CASAPGESSYNEQFF. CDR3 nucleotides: TGTGCCAGCGCCCCAGGGGAGAGCTCCTACAATGAGCAGTTCTTC.

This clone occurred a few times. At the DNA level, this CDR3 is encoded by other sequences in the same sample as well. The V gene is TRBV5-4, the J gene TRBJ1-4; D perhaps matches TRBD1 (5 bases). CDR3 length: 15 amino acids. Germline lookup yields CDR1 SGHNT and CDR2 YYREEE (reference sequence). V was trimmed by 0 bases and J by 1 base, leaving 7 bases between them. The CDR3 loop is CASSLAGGTNEKLFF. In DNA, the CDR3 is TGTGCCAGCAGCTTGGCGGGGGGAACTAATGAAAAACTGTTTTTT.

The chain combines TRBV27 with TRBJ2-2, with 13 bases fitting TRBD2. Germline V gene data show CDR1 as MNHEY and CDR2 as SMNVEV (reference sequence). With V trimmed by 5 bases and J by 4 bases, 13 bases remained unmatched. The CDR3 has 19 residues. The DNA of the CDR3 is TGTGCCAGCAGTACCGGACTAGCGGGAGTTGATCGGATCACCGGGGAGCTGTTTTTT. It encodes CASSTGLAGVDRITGELFF.

CDR3 loop: CASSFRQEGYGYTF. CDR3 coding DNA: TGTGCCAGCAGCTTCAGGCAGGAGGGCTATGGCTACACCTTC. V and J are TRBV5-4 and TRBJ1-2, with unresolved D. Trimming took 2 bases from V and 4 from J, leaving 12 bases between them. The germline V gene has CDR1 SGHNT and CDR2 YYREEE (reference sequence). The CDR3 consists of 14 residues.

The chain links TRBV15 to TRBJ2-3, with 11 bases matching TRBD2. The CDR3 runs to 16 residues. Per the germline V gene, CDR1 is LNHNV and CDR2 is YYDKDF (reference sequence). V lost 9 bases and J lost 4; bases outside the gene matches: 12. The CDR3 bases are TGTGCCACAGATAGAAATGGACTAGCGGGCGCAGATACGCAGTATTTT. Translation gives CATDRNGLAGADTQYF.

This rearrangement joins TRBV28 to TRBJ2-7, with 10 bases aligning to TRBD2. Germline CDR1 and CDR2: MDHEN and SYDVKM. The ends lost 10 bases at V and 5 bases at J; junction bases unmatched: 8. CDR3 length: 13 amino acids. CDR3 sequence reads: CATKAGGPHEQYF. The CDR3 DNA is TGTGCCACCAAAGCGGGGGGGCCCCACGAGCAGTACTTC.

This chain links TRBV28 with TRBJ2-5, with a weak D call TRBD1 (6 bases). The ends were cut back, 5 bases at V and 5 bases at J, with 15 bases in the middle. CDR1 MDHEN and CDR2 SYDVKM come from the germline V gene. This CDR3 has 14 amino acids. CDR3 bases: TGTGCCAGCAGTCCTCAGGGGAAAACCGAGACCCAGTACTTC. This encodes CASSPQGKTETQYF.

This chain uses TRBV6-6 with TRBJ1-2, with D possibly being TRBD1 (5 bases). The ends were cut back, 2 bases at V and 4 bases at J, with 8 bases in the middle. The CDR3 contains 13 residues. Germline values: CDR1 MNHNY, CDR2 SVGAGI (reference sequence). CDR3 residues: CASSYLQGYGYTF. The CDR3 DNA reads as TGTGCCAGCAGTTACCTTCAGGGCTATGGCTACACCTTC.

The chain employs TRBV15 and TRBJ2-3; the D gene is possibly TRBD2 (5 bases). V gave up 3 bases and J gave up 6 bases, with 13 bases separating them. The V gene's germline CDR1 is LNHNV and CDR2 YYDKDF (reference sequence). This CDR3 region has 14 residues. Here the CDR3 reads CATSRRLSGDTQYF. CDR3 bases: TGTGCCACCAGCAGGAGACTATCCGGGGATACGCAGTATTTT.

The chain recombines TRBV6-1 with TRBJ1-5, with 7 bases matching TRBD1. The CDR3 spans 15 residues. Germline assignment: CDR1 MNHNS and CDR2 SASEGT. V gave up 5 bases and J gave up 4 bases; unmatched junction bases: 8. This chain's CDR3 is CASSLTGEGNQPQHF. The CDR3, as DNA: TGTGCCAGCAGTCTAACAGGGGAAGGAAATCAGCCCCAGCATTTT.

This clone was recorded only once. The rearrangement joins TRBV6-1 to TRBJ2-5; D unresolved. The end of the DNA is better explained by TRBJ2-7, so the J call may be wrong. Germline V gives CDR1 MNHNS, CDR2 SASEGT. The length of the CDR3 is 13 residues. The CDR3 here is CASSEVLSYEQYF. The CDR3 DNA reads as TGTGCCAGCAGTGAAGTGCTCTCCTACGAGCAGTACTTC.

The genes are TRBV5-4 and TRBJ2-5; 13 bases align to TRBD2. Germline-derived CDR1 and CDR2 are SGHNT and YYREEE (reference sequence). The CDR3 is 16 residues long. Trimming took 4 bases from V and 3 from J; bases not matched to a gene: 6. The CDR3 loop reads CASSTGTSGTEETQYF. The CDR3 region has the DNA TGTGCCAGCAGCACCGGGACTAGCGGGACAGAAGAGACCCAGTACTTC.

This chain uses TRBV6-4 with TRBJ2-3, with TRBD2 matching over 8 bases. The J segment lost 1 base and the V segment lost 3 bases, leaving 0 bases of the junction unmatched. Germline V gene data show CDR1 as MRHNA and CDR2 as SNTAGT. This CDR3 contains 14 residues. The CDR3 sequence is CASSELAGTDTQYF. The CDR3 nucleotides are TGTGCCAGCAGTGAACTAGCGGGCACAGATACGCAGTATTTT.

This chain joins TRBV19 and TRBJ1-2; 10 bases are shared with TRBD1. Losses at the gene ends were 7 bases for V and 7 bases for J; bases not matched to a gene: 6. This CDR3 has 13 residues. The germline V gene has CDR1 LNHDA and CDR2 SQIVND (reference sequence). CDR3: CASTGTGAFGYTF. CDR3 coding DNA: TGTGCCAGTACCGGGACAGGGGCTTTTGGCTACACCTTC.

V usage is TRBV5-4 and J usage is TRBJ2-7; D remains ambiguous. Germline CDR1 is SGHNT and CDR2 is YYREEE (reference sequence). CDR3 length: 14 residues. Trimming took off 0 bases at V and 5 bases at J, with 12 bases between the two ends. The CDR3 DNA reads TGTGCCAGCAGCTTGGATTTTCGGTCCGACGAGCAGTACTTC. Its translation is CASSLDFRSDEQYF.

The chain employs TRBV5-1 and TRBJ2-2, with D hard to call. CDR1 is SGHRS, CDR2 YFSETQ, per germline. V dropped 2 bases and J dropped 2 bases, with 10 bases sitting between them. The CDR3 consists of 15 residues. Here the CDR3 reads CASSFAQVNTGELFF. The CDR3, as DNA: TGCGCCAGCAGCTTCGCGCAGGTTAACACCGGGGAGCTGTTTTTT.

The CDR3 reads CGSGTGGENLHF. As DNA, the CDR3 is TGTGGGTCTGGGACAGGGGGCGAAAACTTACATTTT. V usage is TRBV10-3 and J usage is TRBJ1-5; 12 nucleotides agree with TRBD1. There are 12 residues in the CDR3. Per germline, CDR1 ENHRY and CDR2 SYGVKD.

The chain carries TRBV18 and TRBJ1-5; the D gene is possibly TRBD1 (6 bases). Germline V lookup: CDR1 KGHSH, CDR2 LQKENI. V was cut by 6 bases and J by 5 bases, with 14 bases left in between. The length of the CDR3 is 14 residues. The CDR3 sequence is CASSLQGSDQPQHF. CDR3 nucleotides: TGTGCCAGCTCGCTACAGGGTTCGGATCAGCCCCAGCATTTT.

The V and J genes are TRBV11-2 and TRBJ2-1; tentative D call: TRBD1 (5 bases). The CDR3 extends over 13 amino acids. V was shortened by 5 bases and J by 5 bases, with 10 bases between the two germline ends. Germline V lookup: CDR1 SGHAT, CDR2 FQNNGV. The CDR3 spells CASSEQVHNEQFF. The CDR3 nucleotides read TGTGCCAGCAGCGAACAGGTCCACAATGAGCAGTTCTTC.